This section outlines one TCR beta chain sequence together with its context. Trimming removed 4 bases from V and 0 bases from J, with 10 bases in between. The CDR3 consists of 15 residues. Germline CDR1 and CDR2: KGHSH and LQKENI. The source of the sample is a study of T cell responses to AZD1222 COVID-19 vaccine. Sequencing was performed with immunoSEQ multiplex PCR; in TCRdb, only in-frame clones are kept and a portion is missing. The repertoire includes about 180,000 clones, about 91% of them detected once, and approximately 7.7% sits in the top ten. This clonotype originated in an adult in good health. The chain combines TRBV18 with TRBJ2-1; D gene uncertain. The input for sequencing was peripheral blood, taken on day 0 of AZD1222 vaccination. The CDR3 DNA follows: TGTGCCAGCTCACTCAGCGTGGACTCCTACAATGAGCAGTTCTTC. Protein product: CASSLSVDSYNEQFF.